A single sample gave rise to the 18 T cell receptor beta chains below, sequenced in a study of a mutant IDH1 vaccine in newly diagnosed glioma. Assay used: immunoSEQ multiplex PCR; TCRdb lists only in-frame clones, some missing. This sample has tens of thousands of clones; around 60% occur once, and the top ten carry around 4.8%. Specified time point: week 47, end of study. Every vaccination contained 300 ug of the mutant IDH1 20-mer peptide and was paired with topical imiquimod. What these receptors recognize is not known. The source material was peripheral blood mononuclear cells (PBMCs), sampled from a glioma patient whose treatment included an IDH1 peptide vaccine. These TCRs come from a man aged 35 to 55 with glioma. Some clones in this sample may be carry-over from other donors' samples.

This clone was counted between two and nine times. The J gene is TRBJ1-1, the V gene TRBV29-1; D not resolved. Germline V gives CDR1 SQVTM, CDR2 ANQGSEA. The CDR3 has 11 residues. Trimming took off 6 bases at V and 8 bases at J, with 13 bases between the two ends. The DNA for the CDR3 is TGCAGCGTGTTTCAAGGAGAGGAAGCTTTCTTT. Amino acid sequence: CSVFQGEEAFF. The full variable domain, rest sourced from reference TRBV29-1 and TRBJ1-1, is SAVISQKPSRDICQRGTSLTIQCQVDSQVTMMFWYRQQPGQSLTLIATANQGSEATYESGFVIDKFPISRPNLTFSTLTVSNMSPEDSSIYLCSVFQGEEAFFGQGTRLTVV.

CDR3: CASSWQAGTDTQYF. The CDR3 region has the DNA TGTGCCAGCAGCTGGCAGGCGGGCACAGATACGCAGTATTTT. This chain joins TRBV7-8 and TRBJ2-3, with D hard to call. This CDR3 has 14 amino acids. Trimming shortened V by 4 bases and J by 1 base, and 9 bases separated the two germline ends. CDR1 is SGHVS and CDR2 is FQNEAQ in the germline V gene.

CDR3 bases: TGTGCCAGCAGCTCACCCGGGTCGTACTCCTACGAGCAGTACTTC. This sequence encodes CASSSPGSYSYEQYF. J is TRBJ2-7 and V is TRBV5-6; D is undetermined. The CDR3 runs to 15 residues. The V and J ends lost 3 bases and 0 bases respectively, with 13 bases between them. CDR1 is SGHDT, CDR2 YYEEEE, per germline.

This rearrangement joins TRBV30 to TRBJ2-3; 11 positions agree with TRBD2. The CDR3 consists of 14 residues. Germline V gives CDR1 GTSNPN, CDR2 SVGIG (reference sequence). With 4 bases clipped from V and 4 bases from J, the junction kept 4 bases outside the gene matches. CDR3 nucleotide sequence: TGTGCCTGGATTAGCGGGGGGGCCCCAGATACGCAGTATTTT. The encoded protein is CAWISGGAPDTQYF.

The chain carries TRBV2 and TRBJ2-5; tentatively, D is TRBD2 (6 bases). The germline V gene has CDR1 SNHLY and CDR2 FYNNEI. V dropped 6 bases and J dropped 2 bases, with 22 bases sitting between them. This CDR3 has 17 amino acids. The CDR3 DNA reads TGTGCCAGCAGGAAGAGGGATACGGGGGTGTCTCAAGAGACCCAGTACTTC. As protein: CASRKRDTGVSQETQYF.

The genes are TRBV14 and TRBJ1-3; D gene ambiguous. CDR1 and CDR2 (germline): SGHDN, FVKESK. The CDR3 is made up of 14 amino acids. The V end was cut by 3 bases, the J end by 6 bases, with 12 bases between. In DNA form, the CDR3 reads TGTGCCAGCAGCCACCCCTCGGTCTTAAACACCATATATTTT. It encodes CASSHPSVLNTIYF. The variable domain in full, completed from reference TRBV14 and TRBJ1-3, reads EAGVTQFPSHSVIEKGQTVTLRCDPISGHDNLYWYRRVMGKEIKFLLHFVKESKQDESGMPNNRFLAERTGGTYSTLKVQPAELEDSGVYFCASSHPSVLNTIYFGEGSWLTVV.

A single count supports this clone. This chain links TRBV11-2 with TRBJ2-7, with D perhaps matching TRBD1 (6 bases). Germline assignment: CDR1 SGHAT and CDR2 FQNNGV. This CDR3 comprises 15 residues. Trimming pared 3 bases from V and 0 bases from J, leaving 12 bases between. The CDR3 region has the DNA TGTGCCAGCAGCTTGGGGGACACTTACTCCTACGAGCAGTACTTC. Translated, it gives CASSLGDTYSYEQYF.

As DNA, the CDR3 is TGTGCCAGCAGTGAAGTATCCGGGACAGGGTCTGGGGAGCAGTACTTC. It encodes CASSEVSGTGSGEQYF. J is TRBJ2-7 and V is TRBV6-1; TRBD1 agrees at 9 bases. Germline loops: CDR1 MNHNS, CDR2 SASEGT. This CDR3 has 16 residues. V trimming: 1 base; J trimming: 7 bases; junction bases outside the gene matches: 11.

This chain joins TRBV7-9 and TRBJ2-7; perhaps TRBD1 as D (6 bases). The germline gives CDR1 SEHNR, CDR2 FQNEAQ (reference sequence). Trimming cost V 4 bases and J 4 bases, with 20 bases left between them. The CDR3 loop spans 16 amino acids. CDR3 sequence: CASSSWTVKNLYEQYF. The CDR3 DNA reads TGTGCCAGCAGCTCCTGGACAGTTAAGAACCTTTACGAGCAGTACTTC.

The rearrangement links TRBV30 to TRBJ2-2; D unresolved. This CDR3 has 12 residues. Germline loops: CDR1 GTSNPN, CDR2 SVGIG (reference sequence). V lost 3 bases to trimming and J lost 6 bases, with 8 bases between them. The CDR3 DNA reads TGTGCCTGGAGCCGGAGCGCCGGGGAGCTGTTTTTT. Its translation is CAWSRSAGELFF.

In this sample, this clone turned up a few times. This rearrangement joins TRBV27 to TRBJ1-5; TRBD1 is a possible D gene (5 bases). Germline V gene sequence: CDR1 MNHEY, CDR2 SMNVEV (reference sequence). Trimming removed 6 bases at V and 4 bases at J, with 13 bases between. This CDR3 is built from 14 residues. The CDR3 loop reads CASRPDIPNQPQHF. CDR3 sequence (DNA): TGTGCCAGCAGACCGGACATACCAAATCAGCCCCAGCATTTT.

V usage is TRBV27 and J usage is TRBJ2-7; 7 bases map to TRBD2. The germline V gene encodes CDR1 MNHEY and CDR2 SMNVEV (reference sequence). This CDR3 spans 17 amino acids. J gave up 2 bases and V 6 bases, and 16 bases lay outside the gene matches. For the CDR3, the DNA is TGTGCCAGCAGCAGACCCGGGGGGAGGGCCTCCCCCTACGAGCAGTACTTC. Its translation: CASSRPGGRASPYEQYF.

This chain connects TRBV6-1 to TRBJ1-2, with D perhaps TRBD1 (5 bases). CDR3 size: 13 residues. The germline V gene has CDR1 MNHNS and CDR2 SASEGT. With 4 bases removed from V and 7 bases from J, the gap between germline ends came to 13 bases. CDR3 amino acids: CASSVGGVSGYTF. DNA of the CDR3: TGTGCCAGCAGTGTGGGGGGAGTGAGTGGCTACACCTTC.

The V call is TRBV6-5, the J call TRBJ1-1; TRBD1 aligns across 8 bases. Germline loops: CDR1 MNHEY, CDR2 SVGAGI. V dropped 7 bases and J dropped 2; count of bases not matched to a gene: 6. The CDR3 runs to 14 residues. CDR3 in DNA: TGTGCCAGCACCTACGACAGGGGTAACACTGAAGCTTTCTTT. This sequence encodes CASTYDRGNTEAFF.

The chain couples TRBV5-6 to TRBJ2-1; tentatively, D is TRBD1 (8 bases). Trimming pared 4 bases from V and 8 bases from J, leaving 13 bases between. The CDR3 sequence is 13 residues long. Looked up from germline, CDR1 is SGHDT and CDR2 is YYEEEE. The CDR3 DNA sequence: TGTGCCAGCAGCAACACAGGGGGGGATGAGCAGTTCTTC. Protein: CASSNTGGDEQFF.

The rearrangement uses TRBV29-1 and TRBJ1-2; D ambiguous. Trimming left V 1 base short and J 2 bases short, with 5 bases between. The CDR3 contains 12 residues. Germline V lookup: CDR1 SQVTM, CDR2 ANQGSEA. This CDR3 is CSVEAENYGYTF. The CDR3 DNA follows: TGCAGCGTTGAAGCAGAGAACTATGGCTACACCTTC. The variable domain in full, with the rest retrieved from reference TRBV29-1 and TRBJ1-2, is SAVISQKPSRDICQRGTSLTIQCQVDSQVTMMFWYRQQPGQSLTLIATANQGSEATYESGFVIDKFPISRPNLTFSTLTVSNMSPEDSSIYLCSVEAENYGYTFGSGTRLTVV.

The CDR3 nucleotides are TGTGCCAGCAGCCACATTTACGTTGGACCCACTGAAGCTTTCTTT. Protein sequence: CASSHIYVGPTEAFF. The V gene is TRBV5-6, the J gene TRBJ1-1; D call uncertain. Germline V gene lookup returns CDR1 SGHDT and CDR2 YYEEEE. The CDR3 has 15 amino acids. V was pared by 4 bases and J by 4 bases, with 17 bases between.

Only one count was recorded for this clone. V and J are TRBV13 and TRBJ1-3, with D maybe TRBD1 (6 bases). Looked up from germline, CDR1 is PRHDT and CDR2 is FYEKMQ (reference sequence). V was shortened by 5 bases and J by 2 bases, with 13 bases between the two germline ends. CDR3 length equals 15 residues. The CDR3 here is CASSPRTAAGNTIYF. As DNA, the CDR3 is TGTGCCAGCAGCCCACGGACAGCGGCTGGAAACACCATATATTTT.